This T cell receptor beta chain derives from a study of control samples from healthy donors and cancer patients. CDR1 is MGHRA, CDR2 YSYEKL, per germline. V was trimmed by 0 bases and J by 5 bases, leaving 18 bases between them. The CDR3 is 17 residues long. The method was immunoSEQ multiplex PCR; TCRdb's version includes in-frame clones alone and lacks a portion of them. This sample carries roughly 59,000 clones, more than 90% of them seen once, and the ten largest clones take 1.5% to 2%. The V and J genes are TRBV4-1 and TRBJ2-3; D is possibly TRBD2 (6 bases). The TCR sequence derives from a man between 40 and 49 years old with colorectal cancer. What was sequenced was PBMCs. The CDR3 DNA sequence: TGCGCCAGCAGCCAAGAGAGCGGGTCCCCGTCAGGAGATACGCAGTATTTT. It encodes CASSQESGSPSGDTQYF.